This TCR beta chain derives from a study of Graves' ophthalmopathy and Graves' hyperthyroidism. Study context: Peripheral blood was obtained at first diagnosis, ahead of any treatment. General study findings and limits: Discrimination between ophthalmopathy and stable hyperthyroidism by a 13-signature model showed 85% to 90% sensitivity and almost 83% specificity.

This clonotype was found many times. Its antigen is not known. CDR1 is SGHVS and CDR2 is FNYEAQ in the germline V gene. V lost 5 bases, J lost 0 bases, and 4 bases stayed unmatched. This CDR3 is built from 14 residues. Using RNA transcripts, the TCR beta CDR3 regions were amplified. The first-round RT-PCR employed HTBI primers together with the Qiagen OneStep RT-PCR kit. A multiplex PCR was then performed as the second round. TCRdb reprocessed the multiplex PCR reads via MiXCR and lists one record per CDR3 protein. The sample lists 350,000 to 450,000 distinct CDR3 sequences, over 20% occurring once. The chain employs TRBV7-6 and TRBJ2-7, with 7 bases lining up with TRBD1. The sequencing sample was made of peripheral blood. This clonotype was obtained from a woman aged 18-30 years with stable Graves' hyperthyroidism. CDR3 amino acids: CASSMDRSSYEQYF. Here the CDR3 DNA reads TGTGCCAGCAGCATGGACAGGAGCTCCTACGAGCAGTACTTC.